The clone carrying this TCR beta chain was observed a few times. As yet, its antigen is unknown. The data originate from a study of T cell repertoires in cytomegalovirus infection. Overall study: An indication of both CMV infection and matching HLA type came from public TCR beta signatures. The study, taken as a whole, reports: Cumulative frequency of public TCR beta families picked out carriers of CMV plus the relevant HLA.

V lost 0 bases to trimming and J lost 3 bases; unmatched junction nucleotides: 7. The CDR3 is 16 amino acids. In germline, CDR1 is SGHTA, CDR2 FQGNSA. TCRdb independently ran MiXCR on the reads; one entry per CDR3 protein. The sample yields 150,000 to 160,000 distinct CDR3 sequences, about 25% seen once. This clonotype originated in a human donor in good health (CMV status not recorded). Some clones in this sample may be carry-over from other donors' samples. Sequencing was done on a sample of PBMCs. V and J are TRBV7-2 and TRBJ2-7, with 8 bases lining up with TRBD2. CDR3 protein: CASSLARTSGVYEQYF. The DNA of the CDR3 is TGTGCCAGCAGCTTAGCGCGTACTAGCGGAGTCTACGAGCAGTACTTC.